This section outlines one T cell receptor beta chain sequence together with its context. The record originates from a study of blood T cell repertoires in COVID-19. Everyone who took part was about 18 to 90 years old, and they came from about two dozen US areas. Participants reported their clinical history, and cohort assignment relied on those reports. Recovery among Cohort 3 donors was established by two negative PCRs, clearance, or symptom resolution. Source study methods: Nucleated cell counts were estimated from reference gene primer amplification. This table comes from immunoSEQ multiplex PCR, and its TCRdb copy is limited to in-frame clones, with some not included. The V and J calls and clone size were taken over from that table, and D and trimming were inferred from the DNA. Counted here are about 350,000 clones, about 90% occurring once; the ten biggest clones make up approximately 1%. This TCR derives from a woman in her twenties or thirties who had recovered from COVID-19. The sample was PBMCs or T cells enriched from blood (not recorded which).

The CDR3 loop is CASSSGTGGWNSPLHF. Written as DNA, the CDR3 is TGCGCCAGCAGCTCCGGGACAGGGGGCTGGAATTCACCCCTCCACTTT. The rearrangement joins TRBV10-1 to TRBJ1-6; 12 nucleotides align to TRBD1. Germline CDR1 WNHNN, CDR2 SYGVQD (reference sequence). J was trimmed by 7 bases and V by 6 bases; bases with no gene match: 7. The CDR3 extends over 16 amino acids.